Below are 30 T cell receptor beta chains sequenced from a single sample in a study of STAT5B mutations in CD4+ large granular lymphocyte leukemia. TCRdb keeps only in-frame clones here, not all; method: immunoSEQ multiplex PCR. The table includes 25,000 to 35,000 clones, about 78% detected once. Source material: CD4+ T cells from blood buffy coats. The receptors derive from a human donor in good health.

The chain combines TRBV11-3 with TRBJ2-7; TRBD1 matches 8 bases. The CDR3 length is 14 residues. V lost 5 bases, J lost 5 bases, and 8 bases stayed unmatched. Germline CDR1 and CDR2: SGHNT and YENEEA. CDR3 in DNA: TGTGCCAGCAGCAAATGGACAGGGTCCAACGAGCAGTACTTC. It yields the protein CASSKWTGSNEQYF.

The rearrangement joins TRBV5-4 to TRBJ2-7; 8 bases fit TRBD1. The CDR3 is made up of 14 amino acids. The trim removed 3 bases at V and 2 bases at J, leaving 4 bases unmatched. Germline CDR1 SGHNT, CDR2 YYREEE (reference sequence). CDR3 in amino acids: CASSSQGVPYEQYF. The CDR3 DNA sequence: TGTGCCAGCAGCTCACAGGGGGTGCCCTACGAGCAGTACTTC.

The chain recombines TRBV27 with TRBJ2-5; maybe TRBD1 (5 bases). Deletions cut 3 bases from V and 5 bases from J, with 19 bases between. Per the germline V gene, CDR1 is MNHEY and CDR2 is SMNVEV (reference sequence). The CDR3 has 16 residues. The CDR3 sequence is CASSFGHTGTGETQYF. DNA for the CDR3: TGTGCCAGCAGTTTTGGCCACACAGGCACCGGCGAGACCCAGTACTTC.

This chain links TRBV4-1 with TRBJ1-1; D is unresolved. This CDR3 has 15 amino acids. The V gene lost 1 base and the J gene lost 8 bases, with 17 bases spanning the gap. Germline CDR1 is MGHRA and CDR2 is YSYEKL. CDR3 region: CASSQAPMGRGEAFF. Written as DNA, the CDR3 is TGCGCCAGCAGCCAAGCCCCGATGGGGAGAGGGGAAGCTTTCTTT.

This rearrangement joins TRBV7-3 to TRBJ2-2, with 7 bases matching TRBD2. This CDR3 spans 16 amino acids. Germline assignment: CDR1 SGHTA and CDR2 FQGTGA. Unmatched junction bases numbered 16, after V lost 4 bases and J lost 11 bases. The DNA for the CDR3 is TGTGCCAGCAGCTCCGTCCCTGTGGGGGGGTTTGGAGAGCTGTTTTTT. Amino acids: CASSSVPVGGFGELFF.

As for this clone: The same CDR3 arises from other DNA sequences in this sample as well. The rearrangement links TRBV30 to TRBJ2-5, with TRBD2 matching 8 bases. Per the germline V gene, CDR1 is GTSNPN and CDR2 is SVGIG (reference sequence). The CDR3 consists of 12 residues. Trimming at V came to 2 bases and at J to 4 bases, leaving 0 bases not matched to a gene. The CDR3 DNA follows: TGTGCCTGGAGTAGCGGGGGAGAGACCCAGTACTTC. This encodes CAWSSGGETQYF.

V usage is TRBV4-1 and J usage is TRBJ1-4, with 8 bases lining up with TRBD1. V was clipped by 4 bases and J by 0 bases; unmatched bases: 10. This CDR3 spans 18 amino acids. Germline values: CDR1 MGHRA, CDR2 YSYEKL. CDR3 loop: CASSRGQGAGATNEKLFF. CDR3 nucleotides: TGCGCCAGCAGCCGGGGGCAGGGGGCTGGCGCAACTAATGAAAAACTGTTTTTT.

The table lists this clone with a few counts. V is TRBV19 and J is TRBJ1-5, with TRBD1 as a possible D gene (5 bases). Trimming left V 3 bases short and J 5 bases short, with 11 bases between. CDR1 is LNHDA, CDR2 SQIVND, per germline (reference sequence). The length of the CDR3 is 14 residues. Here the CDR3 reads CASSIPGQDQPQHF. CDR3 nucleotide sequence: TGTGCCAGTAGTATCCCAGGGCAGGATCAGCCCCAGCATTTT.

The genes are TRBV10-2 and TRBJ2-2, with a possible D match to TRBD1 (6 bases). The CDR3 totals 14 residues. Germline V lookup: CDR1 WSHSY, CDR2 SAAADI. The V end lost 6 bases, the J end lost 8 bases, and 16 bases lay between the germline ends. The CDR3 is CASRDAGTPGELFF. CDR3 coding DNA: TGCGCCAGCAGGGACGCCGGGACACCTGGGGAGCTGTTTTTT.

The CDR3 here is CASSSTAVSANEKLFF. The CDR3, as DNA: TGTGCCAGCAGTTCGACGGCCGTCTCGGCTAATGAAAAACTGTTTTTT. The chain carries TRBV28 and TRBJ1-4; D remains unclear. Germline values: CDR1 MDHEN, CDR2 SYDVKM. V lost 4 bases, J lost 3 bases, and 15 bases lay in between. The CDR3 consists of 16 residues.

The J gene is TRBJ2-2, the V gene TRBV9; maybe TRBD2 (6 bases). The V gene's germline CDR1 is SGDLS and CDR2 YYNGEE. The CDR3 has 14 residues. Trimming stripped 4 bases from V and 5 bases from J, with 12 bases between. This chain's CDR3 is CASSTLGLTGELFF. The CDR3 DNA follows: TGTGCCAGCAGCACCTTGGGACTTACCGGGGAGCTGTTTTTT.

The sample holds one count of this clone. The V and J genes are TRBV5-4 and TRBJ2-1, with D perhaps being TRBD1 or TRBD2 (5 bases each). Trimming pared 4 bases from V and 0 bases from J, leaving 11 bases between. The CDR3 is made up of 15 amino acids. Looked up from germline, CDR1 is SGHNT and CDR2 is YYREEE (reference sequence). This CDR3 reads CASSPGRSSYNEQFF. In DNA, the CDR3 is TGTGCCAGCAGCCCGGGACGGAGCTCCTACAATGAGCAGTTCTTC.

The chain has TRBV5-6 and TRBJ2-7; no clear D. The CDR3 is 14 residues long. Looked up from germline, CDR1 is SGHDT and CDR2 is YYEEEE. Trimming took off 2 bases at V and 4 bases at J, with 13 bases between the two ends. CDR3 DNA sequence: TGTGCCAGCAGCTTAACCCTCTTGGGGTACGAGCAGTACTTC. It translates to CASSLTLLGYEQYF.

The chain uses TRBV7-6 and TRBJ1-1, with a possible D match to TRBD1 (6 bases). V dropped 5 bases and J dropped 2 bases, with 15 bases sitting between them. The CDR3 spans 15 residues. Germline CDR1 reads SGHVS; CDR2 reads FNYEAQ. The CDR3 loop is CASSPRRGGNTEAFF. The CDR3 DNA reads TGTGCCAGCAGCCCCCGGCGGGGGGGCAACACTGAAGCTTTCTTT. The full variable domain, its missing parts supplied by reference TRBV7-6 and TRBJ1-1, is GAGVSQSPRYKVTKRGQDVALRCDPISGHVSLYWYRQALGQGPEFLTYFNYEAQQDKSGLPNDRFSAERPEGSISTLTIQRTEQRDSAMYRCASSPRRGGNTEAFFGQGTRLTVV.

The CDR3 is CASSEALAGGQETQYF. The DNA for the CDR3 is TGTGCCAGCAGTGAAGCCCTAGCCGGGGGGCAAGAGACCCAGTACTTC. The chain combines TRBV6-1 with TRBJ2-5; 7 bases fit TRBD2. The CDR3 loop spans 16 amino acids. The junction had 6 bases not matched to a gene; V was cut back by 0 bases and J by 2 bases. Looked up from germline, CDR1 is MNHNS and CDR2 is SASEGT.

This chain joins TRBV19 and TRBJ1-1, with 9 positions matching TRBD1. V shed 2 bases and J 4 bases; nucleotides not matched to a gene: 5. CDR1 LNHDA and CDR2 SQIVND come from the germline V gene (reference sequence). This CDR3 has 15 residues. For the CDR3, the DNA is TGTGCCAGTAGTATATCTGGGACAGGGTCCACTGAAGCTTTCTTT. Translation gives CASSISGTGSTEAFF.

CDR3 region: CASSYSANSGSYEQYF. CDR3 nucleotide sequence: TGTGCCAGCAGTTACTCCGCAAACTCCGGCTCCTACGAGCAGTACTTC. The V and J genes are TRBV6-5 and TRBJ2-7; D gene ambiguous. The length of the CDR3 is 16 residues. V dropped 0 bases and J dropped 0 bases, with 12 bases sitting between them. The germline V gene has CDR1 MNHEY and CDR2 SVGAGI.

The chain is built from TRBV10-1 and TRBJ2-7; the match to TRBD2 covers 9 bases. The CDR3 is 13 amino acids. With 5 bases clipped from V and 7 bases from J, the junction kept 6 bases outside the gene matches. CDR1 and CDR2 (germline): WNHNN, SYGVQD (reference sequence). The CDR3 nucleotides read TGCGCCAGCAGTATAGCGGGAGCGGGAGAGCAGTACTTC. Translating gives CASSIAGAGEQYF.

The CDR3 DNA is TGTGCCAGCTCAACGGGAGTCCCCCTTCGGGAGCAGTTCTTC. This sequence encodes CASSTGVPLREQFF. The chain is built from TRBV18 and TRBJ2-1, with TRBD2 as a possible D gene (6 bases). Germline loops: CDR1 KGHSH, CDR2 LQKENI. Trimming took off 5 bases at V and 10 bases at J, with 18 bases between the two ends. This CDR3 is built from 14 residues.

This CDR3 is CASTLNTGELFF. DNA of the CDR3: TGTGCCAGCACCCTGAACACCGGGGAGCTGTTTTTT. This chain links TRBV28 with TRBJ2-2, with no clear D. Germline loops: CDR1 MDHEN, CDR2 SYDVKM. There are 12 residues in the CDR3. Between the trimmed V and J ends, which lost 7 bases and 1 base, there was a span of 4 bases.

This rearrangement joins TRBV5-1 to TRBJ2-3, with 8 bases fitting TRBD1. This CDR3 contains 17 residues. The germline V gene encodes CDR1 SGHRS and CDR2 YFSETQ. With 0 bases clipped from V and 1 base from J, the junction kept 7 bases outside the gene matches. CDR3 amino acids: CASSLVPGGSGTDTQYF. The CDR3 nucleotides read TGCGCCAGCAGCTTGGTTCCAGGGGGCTCGGGCACAGATACGCAGTATTTT. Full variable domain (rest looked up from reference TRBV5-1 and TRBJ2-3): KAGVTQTPRYLIKTRGQQVTLSCSPISGHRSVSWYQQTPGQGLQFLFEYFSETQRNKGNFPGRFSGRQFSNSRSEMNVSTLELGDSALYLCASSLVPGGSGTDTQYFGPGTRLTVL.

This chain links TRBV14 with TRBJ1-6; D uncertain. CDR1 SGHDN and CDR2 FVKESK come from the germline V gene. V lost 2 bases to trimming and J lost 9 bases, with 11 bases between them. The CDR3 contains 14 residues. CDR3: CASSQTGMGSPLHF. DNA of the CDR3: TGTGCCAGCAGCCAAACGGGTATGGGTTCACCCCTCCACTTT.

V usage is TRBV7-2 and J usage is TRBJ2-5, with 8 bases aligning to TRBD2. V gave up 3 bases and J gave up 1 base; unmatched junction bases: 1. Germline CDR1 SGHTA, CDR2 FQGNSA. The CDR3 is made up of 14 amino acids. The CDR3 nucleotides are TGTGCCAGCAGCTTGACTAGCGCCCAAGAGACCCAGTACTTC. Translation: CASSLTSAQETQYF.

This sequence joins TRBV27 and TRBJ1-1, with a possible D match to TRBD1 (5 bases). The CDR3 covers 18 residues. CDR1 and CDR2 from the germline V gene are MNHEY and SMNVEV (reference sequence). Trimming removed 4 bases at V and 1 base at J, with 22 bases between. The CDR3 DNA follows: TGTGCCAGCAGTTCAAACTCGAGAGGGGTTGTGCGGAACACTGAAGCTTTCTTT. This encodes CASSSNSRGVVRNTEAFF.

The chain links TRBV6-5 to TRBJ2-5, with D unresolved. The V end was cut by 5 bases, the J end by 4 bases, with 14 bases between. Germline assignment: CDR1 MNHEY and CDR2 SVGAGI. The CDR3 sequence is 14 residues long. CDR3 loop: CASSPAPVVETQYF. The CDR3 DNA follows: TGTGCCAGCAGTCCCGCTCCGGTGGTAGAGACCCAGTACTTC.

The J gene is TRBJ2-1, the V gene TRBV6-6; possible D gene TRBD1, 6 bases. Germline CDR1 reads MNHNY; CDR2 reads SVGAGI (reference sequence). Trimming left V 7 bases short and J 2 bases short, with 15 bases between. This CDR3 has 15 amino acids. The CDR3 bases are TGTGCCAGCAAGCACCAGGGGTCCGCCTACAATGAGCAGTTCTTC. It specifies CASKHQGSAYNEQFF.

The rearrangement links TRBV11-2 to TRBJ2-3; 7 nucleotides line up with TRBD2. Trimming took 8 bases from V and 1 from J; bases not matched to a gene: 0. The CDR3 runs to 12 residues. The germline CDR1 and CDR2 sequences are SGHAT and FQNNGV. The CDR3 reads CASGGGTDTQYF. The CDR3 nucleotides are TGTGCCAGCGGGGGGGGCACAGATACGCAGTATTTT.

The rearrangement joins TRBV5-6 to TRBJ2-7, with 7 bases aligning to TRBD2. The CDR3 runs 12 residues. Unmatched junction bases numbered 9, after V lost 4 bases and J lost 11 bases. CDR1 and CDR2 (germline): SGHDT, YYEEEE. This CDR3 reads CASSPRGRGEYF. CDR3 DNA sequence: TGTGCCAGCAGCCCCAGAGGGAGGGGTGAGTACTTC.

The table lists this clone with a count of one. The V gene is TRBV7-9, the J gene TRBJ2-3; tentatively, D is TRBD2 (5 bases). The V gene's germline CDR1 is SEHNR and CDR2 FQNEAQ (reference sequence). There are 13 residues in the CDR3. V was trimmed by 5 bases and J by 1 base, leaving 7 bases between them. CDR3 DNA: TGTGCCAGCAGCCCCGGGGGCACAGATACGCAGTATTTT. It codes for CASSPGGTDTQYF.

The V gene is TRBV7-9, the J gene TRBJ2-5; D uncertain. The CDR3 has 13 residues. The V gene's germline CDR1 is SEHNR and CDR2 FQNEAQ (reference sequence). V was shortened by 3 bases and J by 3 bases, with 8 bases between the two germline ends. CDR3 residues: CASSFVGKETQYF. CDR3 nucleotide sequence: TGTGCCAGCAGCTTTGTGGGAAAAGAGACCCAGTACTTC. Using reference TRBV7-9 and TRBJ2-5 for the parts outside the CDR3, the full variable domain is DTGVSQNPRHKITKRGQNVTFRCDPISEHNRLYWYRQTLGQGPEFLTYFQNEAQLEKSRLLSDRFSAERPKGSFSTLEIQRTEQGDSAMYLCASSFVGKETQYFGPGTRLLVL.